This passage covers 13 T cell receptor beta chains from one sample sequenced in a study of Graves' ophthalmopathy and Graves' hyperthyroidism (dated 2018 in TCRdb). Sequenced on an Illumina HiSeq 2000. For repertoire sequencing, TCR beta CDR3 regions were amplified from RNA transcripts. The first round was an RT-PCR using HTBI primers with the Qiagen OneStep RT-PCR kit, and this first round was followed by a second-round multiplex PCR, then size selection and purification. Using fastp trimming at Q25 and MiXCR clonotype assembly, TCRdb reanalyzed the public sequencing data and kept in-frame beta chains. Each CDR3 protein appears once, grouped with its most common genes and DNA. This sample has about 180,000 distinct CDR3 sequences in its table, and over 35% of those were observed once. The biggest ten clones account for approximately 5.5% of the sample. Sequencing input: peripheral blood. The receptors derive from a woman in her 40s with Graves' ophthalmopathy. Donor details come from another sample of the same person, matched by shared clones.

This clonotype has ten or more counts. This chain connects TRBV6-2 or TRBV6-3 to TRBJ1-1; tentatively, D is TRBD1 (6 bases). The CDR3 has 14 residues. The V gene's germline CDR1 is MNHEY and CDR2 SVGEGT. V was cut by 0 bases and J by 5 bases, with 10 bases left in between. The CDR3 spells CASSYSPGETEAFF. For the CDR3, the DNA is TGTGCCAGCAGTTACTCACCAGGGGAGACTGAAGCTTTCTTT.

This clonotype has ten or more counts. Here the CDR3 reads CASSGGTSGPQETQYF. The DNA of the CDR3 is TGCGCCAGCAGCGGCGGGACTAGCGGGCCGCAAGAGACCCAGTACTTC. The gene calls are TRBV5-1 and TRBJ2-5; 12 nucleotides line up with TRBD2. The V and J ends lost 4 bases and 2 bases, in that order; junction bases with no gene match: 6. The CDR3 is 16 amino acids. Germline V gives CDR1 SGHRS, CDR2 YFSETQ.

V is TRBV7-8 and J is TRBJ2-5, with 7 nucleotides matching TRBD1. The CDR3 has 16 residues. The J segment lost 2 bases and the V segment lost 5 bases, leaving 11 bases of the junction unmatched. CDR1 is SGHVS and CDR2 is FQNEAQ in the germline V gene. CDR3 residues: CASSPGVDRQQETQYF. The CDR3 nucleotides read TGTGCCAGCAGCCCCGGTGTGGACAGGCAACAAGAGACCCAGTACTTC.

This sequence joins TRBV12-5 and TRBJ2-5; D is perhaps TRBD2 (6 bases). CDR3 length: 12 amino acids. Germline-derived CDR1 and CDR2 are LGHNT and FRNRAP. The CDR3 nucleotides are TGTGCCAATAGCGGCCCGGGTGAGACCCAGTACTTC. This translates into CANSGPGETQYF. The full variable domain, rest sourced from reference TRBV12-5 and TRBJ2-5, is DARVTQTPRHKVTEMGQEVTMRCQPILGHNTVFWYRQTMMQGLELLAYFRNRAPLDDSGMPKDRFSAEMPDATLATLKIQPSEPRDSAVYFCANSGPGETQYFGPGTRLLVL.

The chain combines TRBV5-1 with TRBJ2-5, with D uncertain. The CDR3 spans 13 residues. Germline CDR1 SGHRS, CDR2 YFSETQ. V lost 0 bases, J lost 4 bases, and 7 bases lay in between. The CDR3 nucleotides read TGCGCCAGCAGCTTGGTGGTGGGAGAGACCCAGTACTTC. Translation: CASSLVVGETQYF.

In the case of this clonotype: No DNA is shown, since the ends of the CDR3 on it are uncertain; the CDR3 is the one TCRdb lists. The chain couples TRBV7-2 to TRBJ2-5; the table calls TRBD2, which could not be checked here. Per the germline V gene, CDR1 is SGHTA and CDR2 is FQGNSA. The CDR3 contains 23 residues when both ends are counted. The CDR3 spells CASIKGNIQYFGAGTRDSETQYF.

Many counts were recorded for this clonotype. This CDR3 is CATTGGRLETQYF. The DNA of the CDR3 is TGTGCCACGACAGGGGGCCGCCTGGAGACCCAGTACTTC. The chain recombines TRBV10-3 with TRBJ2-5, with 10 bases identical to TRBD1. Per germline, CDR1 ENHRY and CDR2 SYGVKD. The CDR3 runs to 13 residues. Trimming cost V 10 bases and J 5 bases; bases outside gene matches: 7.

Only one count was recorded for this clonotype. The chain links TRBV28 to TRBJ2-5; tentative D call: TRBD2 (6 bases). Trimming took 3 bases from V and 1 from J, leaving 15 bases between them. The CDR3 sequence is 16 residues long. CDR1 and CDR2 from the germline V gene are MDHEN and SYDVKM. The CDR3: CASSFSGLASQETQYF. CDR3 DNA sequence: TGTGCCAGCAGTTTCTCGGGTCTAGCGTCCCAAGAGACCCAGTACTTC.

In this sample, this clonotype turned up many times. In DNA form, the CDR3 reads TGTGCCTCCGGGGCTCAGAGATGGGGCAATCAGCCCCAGCATTTT. The encoded protein is CASGAQRWGNQPQHF. The chain recombines TRBV10-3 with TRBJ1-5; a weak D match, TRBD1 (5 bases). V dropped 11 bases and J dropped 2 bases, with 19 bases sitting between them. CDR1 ENHRY and CDR2 SYGVKD come from the germline V gene. The length of the CDR3 is 15 residues.

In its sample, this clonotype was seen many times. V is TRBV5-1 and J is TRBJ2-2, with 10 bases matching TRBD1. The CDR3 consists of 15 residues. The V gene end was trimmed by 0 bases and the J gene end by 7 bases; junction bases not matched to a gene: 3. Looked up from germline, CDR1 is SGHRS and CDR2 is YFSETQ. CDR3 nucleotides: TGCGCCAGCAGCTTGGAGACAGGGGGCCTCGGGGAGCTGTTTTTT. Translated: CASSLETGGLGELFF. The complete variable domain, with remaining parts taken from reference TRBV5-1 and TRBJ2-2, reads KAGVTQTPRYLIKTRGQQVTLSCSPISGHRSVSWYQQTPGQGLQFLFEYFSETQRNKGNFPGRFSGRQFSNSRSEMNVSTLELGDSALYLCASSLETGGLGELFFGEGSRLTVL.

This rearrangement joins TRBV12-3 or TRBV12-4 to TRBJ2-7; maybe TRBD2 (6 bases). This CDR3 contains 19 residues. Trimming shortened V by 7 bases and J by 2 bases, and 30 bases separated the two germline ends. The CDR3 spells CASTGRDLLPSSRPYEQYF. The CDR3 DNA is TGTGCCAGCACGGGGCGGGACCTTCTACCTAGCTCACGACCCTACGAGCAGTACTTC.

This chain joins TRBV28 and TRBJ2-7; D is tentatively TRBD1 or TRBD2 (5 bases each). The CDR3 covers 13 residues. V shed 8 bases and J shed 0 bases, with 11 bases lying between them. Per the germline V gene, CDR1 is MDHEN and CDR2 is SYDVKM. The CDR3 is CASHGTPSYEQYF. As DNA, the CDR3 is TGTGCCAGCCACGGGACCCCCTCCTACGAGCAGTACTTC.

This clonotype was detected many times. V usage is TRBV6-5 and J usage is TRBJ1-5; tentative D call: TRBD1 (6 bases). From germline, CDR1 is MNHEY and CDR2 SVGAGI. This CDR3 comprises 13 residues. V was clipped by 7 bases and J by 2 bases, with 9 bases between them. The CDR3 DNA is TGTGCCAGCAAAGGGGGAGGCAATCAGCCCCAGCATTTT. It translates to CASKGGGNQPQHF.